The present entry profiles one TCR beta chain with its context. This clonotype has only a few counts. The antigen it binds to is not known. No base quality information exists; no much larger clone differs at one position. The method behind the library was 5' RACE. Sequencing instrument: Illumina HiSeq 2500. The second PCR ran for about 6 to 11 cycles and used a J-beta primer mix along with a sample-barcoded 5' primer. Each TCR beta cDNA molecule received a unique molecular identifier from a template-switch 5' adaptor carrying 12 random nucleotides. At least 2.5 million CDR3-containing paired-end reads were obtained from each sample. All of the RNA was converted into first-strand cDNA using the Mint cDNA synthesis kit, with a TRBC-specific oligonucleotide serving as the primer. Following uracil-DNA glycosylase treatment, all cDNA underwent a first 18-cycle PCR with the universal primers M1SS and BC2_uni_R. The published analysis was carried out like this. Normalization of each sample was performed by random selection of 1 million high-quality reads, each carrying a distinct molecular identifier. Instead of being binned into consensus sequences, reads with shared molecular identifiers were discarded. MiTCR, with a Q25 quality threshold and the strictest error-elimination algorithm, was used for CDR3 identification, clonotype clustering and error correction. A nonparametric unseen species model with Euler transformation was used to estimate a lower bound on total TCR beta diversity. The raw public reads went through TCRdb reprocessing: fastp at Q25, MiXCR clone calling, in-frame beta chains kept. Rows are unified per CDR3 protein, each entry keeping the most common DNA and genes. The V and J calls reflect TCRdb's pipeline rather than the authors' work. The sample data list hundreds of thousands of distinct CDR3 sequences, and approximately 40% of these were observed just once. The ten biggest clones cover 25% to 35% of the sample.

Systemically healthy Caucasian individuals from Russia, around 38 in total and aged 6 to 90 years, were included as donors. Around 10 milliliters of peripheral blood were drawn from each donor into EDTA-treated Vacutainer tubes. Ficoll-Paque density-gradient centrifugation was used to isolate PBMCs, with at least 6 million per sample. Trizol reagent was used to extract total RNA from the PBMCs, yielding at least 6 micrograms per sample. For every donor, flow cytometry on a PBMC aliquot measured the percentage of naive CD45RAhigh/CD27high T cells. The data were taken from a study of blood T cells in healthy people across ages (dated by TCRdb to between 2014 and 2017). About the study as a whole: In model experiments, roughly one uniquely barcoded TCR beta cDNA molecule per two T cells was captured by template switching. Using deep sequencing normalized with unique cDNA molecular identifiers, the study measured how TCR beta repertoire diversity changes with age. Four age groups were formed from the donors: young (average roughly 15 years), middle-aged (approximately 39), aged (more than 55) and long-lived (more than 75). To avoid experimental bias, donors of different ages were randomly spread across the sequencing lanes. For two donors (one aged 18 to 30 and one aged 80 or older), the study analyzed two additional independent replicas of 1 million unique cDNA reads from the same blood draw.

The investigation overall reported the following: Estimates of total diversity based on one million sequenced T cells were regarded as lower bounds and as underestimates. Compared with the aged group, more naive CD4+ T cells, fewer expanded clones and increased TCR diversity were shown by the long-lived group, suggesting age selection. Because donor CMV infection status was unknown, age-related changes in expanded clonotypes were potentially confounded. A strong correlation was found between observed TCR beta diversity and the percentage of naive T cells measured by flow cytometry. As age increased, observed TCR beta diversity per million T cells dropped in a roughly linear way, and a significant reduction was already evident by age approximately 40. Conclusive comparison of naive and antigen-experienced compartments was prevented by the profiling of bulk unsorted PBMCs.

The material sequenced was blood. This sequence originates from a man at least 80 years old in good health.

The nucleotides read TGTGCCAGCAGTTCTCGGACTAGCGGGAGGGCCATTCTGGGCAATGAGCAGTTCTTC. It is translated as CASSSRTSGRAILGNEQFF. The V and J genes are TRBV6-5 and TRBJ2-1, with 15 bases matching TRBD2. For CDR1 and CDR2, the germline V gene lists MNHEY and SVGAGI. For this chain, trimming is 4 bases at the V end and 6 bases at the J end, and the number of junction bases without a gene match is 13. From the cysteine up to the phenylalanine, the CDR3 has a length of 19 residues. Only the CDR3 portion is preserved as DNA: 57 bases, with reading frame beginning at the first base.